These 5 T cell receptor beta chains came from one sample sequenced in a study of human T cells and chemical hapten exposure. Time point noted: patch test 1, 2 weeks after DPC sensitization. The sample's treatment: therapeutic diphenylcyclopropenone sensitization with weekly scalp DPC. Using its own MiXCR run on the RACE reads, TCRdb lists one record per CDR3 protein. The table includes approximately 90,000 distinct CDR3 sequences, about 10% detected once. Sequenced material: whole blood, taken in connection with sensitization to the hapten diphenylcyclopropenone (DPC). Receptor source: a man aged 35-49 years with alopecia areata. Some clones in this sample may be carry-over from other donors' samples.

There are many counts of this clonotype. The rearrangement joins TRBV20-1 to TRBJ1-5; 7 positions agree with TRBD1. CDR1 and CDR2 from the germline V gene are DFQATT and SNEGSKA (reference sequence). After removal of 5 bases from V and 5 bases from J, the junction contained 6 bases not matched to a gene. CDR3 length: 13 residues. The CDR3 DNA sequence: TGCAGTGCTTTGGACAGGAGTTATCAGCCCCAGCATTTT. It yields the protein CSALDRSYQPQHF.

J is TRBJ2-7 and V is TRBV29-1, with TRBD1 matching over 12 bases. The CDR3 is 15 residues long. CDR1 and CDR2 from the germline V gene are SQVTM and ANQGSEA. J lost 4 bases, V lost 7 bases, and 11 bases had no gene match. In DNA, the CDR3 is TGCAGCGCCCCGACTGGGACAGGGGGCGGGTACGAGCAGTACGTC. Its protein is CSAPTGTGGGYEQYV.

In this sample, this clonotype turned up once. The chain couples TRBV9 to TRBJ2-3; a weak D match, TRBD2 (6 bases). CDR3 size: 15 residues. Trimming pared 2 bases from V and 1 base from J, leaving 11 bases between. The germline CDR1 and CDR2 sequences are SGDLS and YYNGEE. CDR3 in amino acids: CASSVQAGRTDTQYF. CDR3 in DNA: TGTGCCAGCAGCGTTCAAGCGGGCCGCACAGATACGCAGTATTTT.

The sample holds one count of this clonotype. A much larger clone differs from this one at a single base, so this may be a read error. The V call is TRBV2, the J call TRBJ2-2; the D gene could be TRBD1 or TRBD2 (5 bases each). This CDR3 is 16 amino acids long. Germline assignment: CDR1 SNHLY and CDR2 FYNNEI. The CDR3 bases are TGTGCCGGCAGTCCGACCGGGACCGCGAACACCGGGGAGCTGTTTTTT. Residues: CAGSPTGTANTGELFF.

The CDR3 DNA reads TGTGCCAGCAGTGAATTTAGCGCCGGGGGCTACGAGCAGTACGTC. The encoded protein is CASSEFSAGGYEQYV. This chain connects TRBV2 to TRBJ2-7; a weak D match, TRBD2 (6 bases). Trimming removed 2 bases from V and 3 bases from J, with 14 bases in between. Per the germline V gene, CDR1 is SNHLY and CDR2 is FYNNEI. The CDR3 consists of 15 residues.